This TCR beta chain was observed in a study of blood T cell repertoires in COVID-19. For the study at large: Whether acute or convalescent, the COVID-19 samples came from the United States, Italy and Spain. Nucleic acid was either cDNA or gDNA, and it came from T cells, B-cell-depleted T cells, or PBMCs.

This clone is labeled as medium-sized. V was clipped by 6 bases and J by 0 bases, with 12 bases between them. The germline V gene encodes CDR1 SGHRS and CDR2 YFSETQ. The CDR3 is 15 residues long. In the original processing: Using reference gene primer amplification, nucleated cell counts were estimated. Sequenced by immunoSEQ multiplex PCR; TCRdb stores in-frame clones only, minus some. The DNA was the basis for D and trimming; V, J and clone size are from that table. The sample holds around 110,000 clones, over 75% seen once. The specimen was peripheral blood. This chain connects TRBV5-1 to TRBJ2-2, with D unresolved. The sequence came from a human donor with active COVID-19. The donor label of this sample is uncertain. The DNA for the CDR3 is TGCGCCAGCATTCAGAACCGCCCGAACACCGGGGAGCTGTTTTTT. Its translation: CASIQNRPNTGELFF. The full variable domain, in which reference TRBV5-1 and TRBJ2-2 provide the parts outside the CDR3, is KAGVTQTPRYLIKTRGQQVTLSCSPISGHRSVSWYQQTPGQGLQFLFEYFSETQRNKGNFPGRFSGRQFSNSRSEMNVSTLELGDSALYLCASIQNRPNTGELFFGEGSRLTVL.